The rows below give T cell receptor beta chains drawn from one sample of a study of T cell changes during pregnancy in multiple sclerosis. TCRdb keeps only in-frame clones here, not all; method: immunoSEQ multiplex PCR. This sample has 70,000 to 85,000 clones, with 92% found just once. The material sequenced was peripheral blood, taken before pregnancy. These TCRs come from a female donor with multiple sclerosis, enrolled in a pregnancy study. Each CDR3 is given with its conserved first and last residue. A D gene is named only where the DNA matches it firmly. Not all rows give a size; the values are once, few, many and, for expanded clones, a class.

J gene | V gene | clone size | D gene | CDR3 protein | CDR3 DNA
TRBJ1-3 | TRBV4-1 | - | - | CASSQQVRSGNTIYF | TGCGCCAGCAGCCAACAGGTTCGGTCTGGAAACACCATATATTTT
TRBJ1-1 | TRBV10-3 | - | TRBD1 | CATREHRGANTEAFF | TGTGCCACCAGAGAGCACAGGGGGGCGAACACTGAAGCTTTCTTT
TRBJ2-1 | TRBV4-2 | - | - | CASSQGTDLYNEQFF | TGTGCCAGCAGCCAAGGGACAGACCTATACAATGAGCAGTTCTTC
TRBJ2-1 | TRBV6-4 | - | TRBD2 | CASSDRTSGADYNEQFF | TGTGCCAGCAGTGACCGGACTAGCGGGGCCGACTACAATGAGCAGTTCTTC
TRBJ2-7 | TRBV27 | - | - | CASSLIPHYEQYF | TGTGCCAGCAGTTTAATCCCCCACTACGAGCAGTACTTC
TRBJ2-2 | TRBV9 | - | - | CASSAYREYGELFF | TGTGCCAGCAGCGCATACAGGGAGTACGGGGAGCTGTTTTTT
TRBJ1-1 | TRBV19 | - | - | CASSIDGEGTEAFF | TGTGCCAGTAGTATAGATGGAGAGGGCACTGAAGCTTTCTTT
TRBJ1-2 | TRBV6-6 | once | TRBD1 | CAGQQTTTGPLAGYTF | TGTGCCGGCCAGCAAACCACGACAGGGCCCCTCGCTGGCTACACCTTC
TRBJ1-4 | TRBV18 | - | TRBD1 | CASSPGTGNEKLFF | TGTGCCAGCTCACCAGGGACAGGGAATGAAAAACTGTTTTTT
TRBJ2-1 | TRBV5-1 | - | - | CASRGLGENEQFF | TGCGCCAGCAGAGGCCTTGGGGAGAATGAGCAGTTCTTC
TRBJ2-3 | TRBV5-6 | - | - | CASSWDIGGTQYF | TGTGCCAGCAGCTGGGACATAGGGGGTACGCAGTATTTT
TRBJ1-1 | TRBV29-1 | - | - | CSVDAQGLNTEAFF | TGCAGCGTTGATGCACAGGGATTGAACACTGAAGCTTTCTTT
TRBJ2-3 | TRBV10-1 | few | - | CASSTLGLDTQYF | TGCGCCAGCAGTACTCTAGGATTGGATACGCAGTATTTT
TRBJ1-6 | TRBV15 | - | TRBD1 | CATGMSGQHNSPLHF | TGTGCCACCGGTATGTCGGGACAGCATAATTCACCCCTCCACTTT
TRBJ2-3 | TRBV7-2 | - | - | CASSAHSTQAYTQYF | TGTGCCAGCAGCGCGCACTCGACTCAAGCCTATACGCAGTATTTT
TRBJ1-3 | TRBV19 | - | - | CASSKQGGGNTIYF | TGTGCCAGTAGTAAGCAGGGAGGAGGAAACACCATATATTTT
TRBJ1-1 | TRBV19 | - | - | CASSIYAELNTEAFF | TGTGCCAGTAGTATATACGCCGAGCTGAACACTGAAGCTTTCTTT
TRBJ2-5 | TRBV18 | - | TRBD2 | CASSPPRGLAEETQYF | TGTGCCAGCTCACCCCCGCGGGGACTAGCGGAAGAGACCCAGTACTTC
TRBJ2-3 | TRBV5-6 | - | - | CASSPTRHIQTDTQYF | TGTGCCAGCAGCCCTACACGCCACATACAGACAGATACGCAGTATTTT
TRBJ2-5 | TRBV19 | - | TRBD2 | CASSIGGGLANAETQYF | TGTGCCAGTAGTATCGGAGGGGGACTAGCAAACGCGGAGACCCAGTACTTC
TRBJ1-1 | TRBV6-5 | - | - | CASSPPIPGKTEAFF | TGTGCCAGCAGCCCCCCAATTCCGGGAAAAACTGAAGCTTTCTTT
TRBJ2-7 | TRBV20-1 | - | - | CSARAGGEQYF | TGCAGTGCTAGGGCCGGGGGTGAGCAGTACTTC
TRBJ1-4 | TRBV10-3 | - | TRBD1 | CATRDRRDEKLFF | TGTGCCACCAGGGACAGGAGAGATGAAAAACTGTTTTTT
TRBJ1-5 | TRBV5-6 | - | - | CASSLGGGASNQPQHF | TGTGCCAGCAGCTTGGGTGGCGGGGCTAGCAATCAGCCCCAGCATTTT
TRBJ2-5 | TRBV5-4 | - | TRBD2 | CASSLESGLVPETQYF | TGTGCCAGCAGCTTGGAATCGGGACTAGTTCCGGAGACCCAGTACTTC
TRBJ2-3 | TRBV10-3 | - | - | CAISEQKLGSDTQYF | TGTGCCATCAGTGAGCAAAAACTAGGGTCAGATACGCAGTATTTT
TRBJ2-5 | TRBV4-1 | - | - | CASSLLGRETQYF | TGCGCCAGCAGCCTGCTAGGGAGAGAGACCCAGTACTTC
TRBJ1-2 | TRBV5-1 | - | TRBD1 | CASSLGQGIQGYTF | TGCGCCAGCAGCTTGGGACAGGGAATACAGGGCTACACCTTC
TRBJ1-2 | TRBV2 | - | - | CASSEVGPRGYTF | TGTGCCAGCAGTGAAGTGGGGCCCCGGGGCTACACCTTC
TRBJ1-6 | TRBV29-1 | - | - | CSAGGGAGENSPLHF | TGCAGCGCCGGAGGGGGGGCCGGGGAGAATTCACCCCTCCACTTT
TRBJ1-2 | TRBV6-5 | - | TRBD1 | CASSAVGQYYGYTF | TGTGCCAGCAGTGCGGTGGGACAGTACTATGGCTACACCTTC
TRBJ2-1 | TRBV4-1 | - | - | CASSQTEGGGNEQFF | TGCGCCAGCAGCCAAACAGAAGGGGGTGGAAATGAGCAGTTCTTC
TRBJ2-1 | TRBV25-1 | - | - | CASSEGTPSSYNEQFF | TGTGCCAGCAGTGAGGGGACTCCGAGCTCCTACAATGAGCAGTTCTTC
TRBJ2-3 | TRBV11-3 | - | TRBD2 | CASSLGGLDTDTQYF | TGTGCCAGCAGCTTAGGGGGACTAGACACAGATACGCAGTATTTT
TRBJ1-3 | TRBV7-9 | - | - | CASSVLVGGNTIYF | TGTGCCAGCAGCGTTTTGGTTGGCGGAAACACCATATATTTT
TRBJ2-3 | TRBV2 | - | TRBD2 | CASTGLAGGTDTQYF | TGTGCCAGCACCGGACTAGCGGGGGGGACAGATACGCAGTATTTT
TRBJ1-2 | TRBV9 | - | TRBD1 | CASSATSGTDYGYTF | TGTGCCAGCAGCGCCACCTCCGGGACAGATTATGGCTACACCTTC
TRBJ2-7 | TRBV5-1 | - | TRBD2 | CASSQEASGAYEQYF | TGCGCCAGCAGCCAGGAGGCTAGCGGAGCCTACGAGCAGTACTTC
TRBJ2-3 | TRBV2 | - | TRBD1 | CASNHGTDFTDTQYF | TGTGCCAGCAATCACGGGACAGACTTCACAGATACGCAGTATTTT
TRBJ2-5 | TRBV6-6 | - | TRBD2 | CASMGGRRETQYF | TGTGCCAGCATGGGCGGGAGGCGAGAGACCCAGTACTTC
TRBJ2-2 | TRBV11-2 | - | - | CASSSQGTGELFF | TGTGCCAGCAGCTCACAGGGCACCGGGGAGCTGTTTTTT